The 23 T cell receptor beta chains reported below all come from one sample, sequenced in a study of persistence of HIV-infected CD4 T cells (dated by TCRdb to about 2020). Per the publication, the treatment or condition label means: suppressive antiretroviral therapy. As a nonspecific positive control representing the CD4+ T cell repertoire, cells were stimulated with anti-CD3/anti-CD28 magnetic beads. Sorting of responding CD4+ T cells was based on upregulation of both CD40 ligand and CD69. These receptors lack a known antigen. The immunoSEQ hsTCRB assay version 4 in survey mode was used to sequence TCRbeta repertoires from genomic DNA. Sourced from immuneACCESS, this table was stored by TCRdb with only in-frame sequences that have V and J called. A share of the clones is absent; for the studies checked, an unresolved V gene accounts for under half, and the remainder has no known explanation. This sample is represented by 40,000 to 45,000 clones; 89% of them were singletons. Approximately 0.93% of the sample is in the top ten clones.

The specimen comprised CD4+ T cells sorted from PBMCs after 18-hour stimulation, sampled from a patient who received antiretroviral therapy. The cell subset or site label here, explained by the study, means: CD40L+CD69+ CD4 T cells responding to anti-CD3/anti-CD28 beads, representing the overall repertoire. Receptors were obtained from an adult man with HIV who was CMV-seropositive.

CDR3 sequence reads: CASSLGTGTYEQYF. The CDR3 nucleotides read TGTGCCAGCAGCCTCGGGACAGGGACCTACGAGCAGTACTTC. The gene calls are TRBV2 and TRBJ2-7; 9 bases are shared with TRBD1. The CDR3 extends over 14 amino acids. CDR1 SNHLY and CDR2 FYNNEI come from the germline V gene. The V and J ends lost 6 bases and 2 bases, in that order; junction bases with no gene match: 5.

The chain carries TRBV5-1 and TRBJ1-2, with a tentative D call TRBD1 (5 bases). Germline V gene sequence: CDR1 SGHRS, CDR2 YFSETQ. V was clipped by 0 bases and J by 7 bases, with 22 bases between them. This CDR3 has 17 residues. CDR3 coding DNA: TGCGCCAGCAGCTTGGAGGGGAGCCAGGGAGGAATAGGTGGCTACACCTTC. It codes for CASSLEGSQGGIGGYTF.

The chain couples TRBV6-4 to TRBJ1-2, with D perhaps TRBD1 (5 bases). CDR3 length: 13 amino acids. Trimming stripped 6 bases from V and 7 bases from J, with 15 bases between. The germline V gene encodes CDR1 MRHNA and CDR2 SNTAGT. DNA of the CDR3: TGTGCCAGCAGCCCTCAGGGAGGAGGTGGCTACACCTTC. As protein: CASSPQGGGGYTF.

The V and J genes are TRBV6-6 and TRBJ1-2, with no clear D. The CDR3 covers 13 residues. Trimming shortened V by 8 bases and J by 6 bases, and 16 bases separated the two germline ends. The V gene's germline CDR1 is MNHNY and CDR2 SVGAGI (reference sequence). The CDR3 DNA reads TGTGCCAGCTGCCTGGAGGAAGGGAATGGCTACACCTTC. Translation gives CASCLEEGNGYTF.

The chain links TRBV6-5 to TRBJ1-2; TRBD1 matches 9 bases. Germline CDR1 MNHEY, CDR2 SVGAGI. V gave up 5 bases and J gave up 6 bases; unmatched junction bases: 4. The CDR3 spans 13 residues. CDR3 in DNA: TGTGCCAGCAGTATGGGACAGGGACATGGCTACACCTTC. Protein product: CASSMGQGHGYTF.

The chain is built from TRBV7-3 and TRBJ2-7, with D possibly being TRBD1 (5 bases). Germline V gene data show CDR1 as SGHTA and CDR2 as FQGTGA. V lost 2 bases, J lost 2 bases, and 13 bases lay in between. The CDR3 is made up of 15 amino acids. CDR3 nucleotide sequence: TGTGCCAGCAGCTTATTTCCAGGGAACGCCTACGAGCAGTACTTC. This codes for CASSLFPGNAYEQYF.

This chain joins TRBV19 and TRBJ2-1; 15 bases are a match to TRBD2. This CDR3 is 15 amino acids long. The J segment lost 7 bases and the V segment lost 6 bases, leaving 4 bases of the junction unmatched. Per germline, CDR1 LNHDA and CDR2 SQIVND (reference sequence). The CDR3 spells CASRGTSGGKNEQFF. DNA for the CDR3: TGTGCCAGTAGGGGGACTAGCGGGGGGAAGAATGAGCAGTTCTTC.

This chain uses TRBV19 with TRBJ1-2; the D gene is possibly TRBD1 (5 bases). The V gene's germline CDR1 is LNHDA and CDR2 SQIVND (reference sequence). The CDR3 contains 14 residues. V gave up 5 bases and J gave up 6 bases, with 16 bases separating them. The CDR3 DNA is TGTGCCAGTAGTTTAAGGGGATCCTGGAATGGCTACACCTTC. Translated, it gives CASSLRGSWNGYTF. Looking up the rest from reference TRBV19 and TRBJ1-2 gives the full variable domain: DGGITQSPKYLFRKEGQNVTLSCEQNLNHDAMYWYRQDPGQGLRLIYYSQIVNDFQKGDIAEGYSVSREKKESFPLTVTSAQKNPTAFYLCASSLRGSWNGYTFGSGTRLTVV.

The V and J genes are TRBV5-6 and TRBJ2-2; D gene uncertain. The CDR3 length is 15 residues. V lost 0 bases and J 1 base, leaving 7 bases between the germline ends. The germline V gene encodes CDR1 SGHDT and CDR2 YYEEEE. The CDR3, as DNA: TGTGCCAGCAGCTTGGATCGGCAGAACACCGGGGAGCTGTTTTTT. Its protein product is CASSLDRQNTGELFF.

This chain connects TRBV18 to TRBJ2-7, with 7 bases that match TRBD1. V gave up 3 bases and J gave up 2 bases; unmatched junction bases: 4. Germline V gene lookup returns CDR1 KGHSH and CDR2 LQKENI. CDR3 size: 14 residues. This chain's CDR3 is CASSPEQGAYEQYF. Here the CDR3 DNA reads TGTGCCAGCTCACCGGAGCAGGGGGCCTACGAGCAGTACTTC.

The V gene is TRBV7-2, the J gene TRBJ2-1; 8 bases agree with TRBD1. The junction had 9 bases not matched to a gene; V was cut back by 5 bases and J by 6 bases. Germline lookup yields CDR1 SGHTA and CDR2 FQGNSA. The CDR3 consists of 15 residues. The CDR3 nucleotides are TGTGCCAGCAGCCCTCAGACAGGGGTTAGCAATGAGCAGTTCTTC. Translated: CASSPQTGVSNEQFF.

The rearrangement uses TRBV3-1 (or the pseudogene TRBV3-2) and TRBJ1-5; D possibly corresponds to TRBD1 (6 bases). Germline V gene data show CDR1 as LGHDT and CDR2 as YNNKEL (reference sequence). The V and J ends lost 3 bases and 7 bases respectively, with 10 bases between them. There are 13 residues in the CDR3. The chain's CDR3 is CASSQQGIQPQHF. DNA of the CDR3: TGTGCCAGCAGCCAGCAGGGGATCCAGCCCCAGCATTTT.

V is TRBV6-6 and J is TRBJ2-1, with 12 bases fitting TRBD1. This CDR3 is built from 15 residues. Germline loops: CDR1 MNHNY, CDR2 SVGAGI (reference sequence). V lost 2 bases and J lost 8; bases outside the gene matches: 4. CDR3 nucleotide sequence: TGTGCCAGCAGTTACGGGACAGGGGGCGAGTATGAGCAGTTCTTC. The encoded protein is CASSYGTGGEYEQFF.

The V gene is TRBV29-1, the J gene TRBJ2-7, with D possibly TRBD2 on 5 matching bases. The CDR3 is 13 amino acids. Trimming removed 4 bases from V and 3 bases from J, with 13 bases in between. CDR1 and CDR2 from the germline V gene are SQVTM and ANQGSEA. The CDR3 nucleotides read TGCAGCGTTGTTCCGAGGGCCAACTACGAGCAGTACTTC. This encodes CSVVPRANYEQYF.

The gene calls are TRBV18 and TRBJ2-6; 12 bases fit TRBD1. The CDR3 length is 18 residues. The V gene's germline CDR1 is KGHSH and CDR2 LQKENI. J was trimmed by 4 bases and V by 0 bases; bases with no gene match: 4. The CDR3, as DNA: TGTGCCAGCTCACCACCGGGACAGGGGGCGTGGGGGGCCAACGTCCTGACTTTC. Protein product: CASSPPGQGAWGANVLTF.

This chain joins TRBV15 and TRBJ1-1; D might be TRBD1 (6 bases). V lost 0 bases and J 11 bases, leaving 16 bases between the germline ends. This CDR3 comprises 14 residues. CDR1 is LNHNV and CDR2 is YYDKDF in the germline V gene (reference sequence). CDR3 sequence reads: CATSRDGTRKEAFF. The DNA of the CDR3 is TGTGCCACCAGCAGAGATGGGACAAGGAAGGAGGCTTTCTTT.

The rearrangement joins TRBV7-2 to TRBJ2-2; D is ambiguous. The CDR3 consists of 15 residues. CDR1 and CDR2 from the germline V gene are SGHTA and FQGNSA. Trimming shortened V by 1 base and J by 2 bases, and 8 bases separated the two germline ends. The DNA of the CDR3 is TGTGCCAGCAGCTTAGAGTCTCGAAACACCGGGGAGCTGTTTTTT. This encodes CASSLESRNTGELFF.

CDR3 sequence: CASSLVTGPGYNSPLHF. The CDR3, as DNA: TGTGCCAGCAGCTTAGTGACAGGACCCGGCTATAATTCACCCCTCCACTTT. V gene TRBV7-2 combines with J gene TRBJ1-6; perhaps TRBD1 as D (6 bases). Germline V gene sequence: CDR1 SGHTA, CDR2 FQGNSA. CDR3 length equals 17 residues. V was shortened by 1 base and J by 3 bases, with 13 bases between the two germline ends. The variable domain in full, with the rest retrieved from reference TRBV7-2 and TRBJ1-6, is GAGVSQSPSNKVTEKGKDVELRCDPISGHTALYWYRQSLGQGLEFLIYFQGNSAPDKSGLPSDRFSAERTGGSVSTLTIQRTQQEDSAVYLCASSLVTGPGYNSPLHFGNGTRLTVT.

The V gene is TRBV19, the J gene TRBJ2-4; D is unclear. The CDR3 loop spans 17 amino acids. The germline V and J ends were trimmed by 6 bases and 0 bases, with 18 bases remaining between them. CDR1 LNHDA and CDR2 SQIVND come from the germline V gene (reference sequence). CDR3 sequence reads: CASRNKVNVLAKNIQYF. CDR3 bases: TGTGCCAGTAGGAACAAGGTAAACGTACTAGCCAAAAACATTCAGTACTTC.

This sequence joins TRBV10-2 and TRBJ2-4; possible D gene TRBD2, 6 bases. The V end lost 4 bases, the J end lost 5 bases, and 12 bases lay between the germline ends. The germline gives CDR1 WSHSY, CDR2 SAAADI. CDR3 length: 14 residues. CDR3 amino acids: CASSAPEGQNIQYF. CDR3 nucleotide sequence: TGCGCCAGCAGTGCGCCGGAGGGTCAAAACATTCAGTACTTC.

CDR3: CASSSLLNGANEKLFF. The CDR3 DNA reads as TGTGCCAGCAGCTCATTATTAAACGGAGCTAATGAAAAACTGTTTTTT. V and J are TRBV28 and TRBJ1-4; no clear D gene. CDR3 length: 16 amino acids. V was pared by 6 bases and J by 3 bases, with 17 bases between. The germline V gene encodes CDR1 MDHEN and CDR2 SYDVKM. Variable domain in full (rest from reference TRBV28 and TRBJ1-4): DVKVTQSSRYLVKRTGEKVFLECVQDMDHENMFWYRQDPGLGLRLIYFSYDVKMKEKGDIPEGYSVSREKKERFSLILESASTNQTSMYLCASSSLLNGANEKLFFGSGTQLSVL.

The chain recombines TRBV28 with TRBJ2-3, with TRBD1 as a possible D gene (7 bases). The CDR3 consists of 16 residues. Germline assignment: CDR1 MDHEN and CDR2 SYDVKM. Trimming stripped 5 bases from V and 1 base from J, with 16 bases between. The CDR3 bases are TGTGCCAGCAGTCGCTCAGGGGGGCCCCGCACAGATACGCAGTATTTT. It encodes CASSRSGGPRTDTQYF.

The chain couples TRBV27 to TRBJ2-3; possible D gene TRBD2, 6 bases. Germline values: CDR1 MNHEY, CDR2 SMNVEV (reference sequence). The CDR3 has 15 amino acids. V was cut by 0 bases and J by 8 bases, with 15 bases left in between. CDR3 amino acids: CASSLSRRGGFTQYF. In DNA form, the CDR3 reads TGTGCCAGCAGTTTATCGAGGAGAGGAGGGTTTACGCAGTATTTT.